This T cell receptor beta chain was found in a study of graft-versus-host responses after intestinal transplantation. In the study overall: Each transplant was multivisceral, liver-intestinal, or isolated intestinal. Notes on the study in general: The authors found GvH clones in recipient marrow, some appearing first in ileum or blood.

The repertoire was sequenced with immunoSEQ multiplex PCR; TCRdb's copy has only in-frame clones and lacks some. The data show tens of thousands of clones, around 89% seen once. V was pared by 2 bases and J by 3 bases, with 10 bases between. CDR1 and CDR2 (germline): LNHDA, SQIVND (reference sequence). The CDR3 totals 14 residues. This clone was observed a handful of times. The antigen is undetermined. This chain connects TRBV19 to TRBJ1-1; a weak D match, TRBD1 (5 bases). The receptor comes from a human donor who received an intestinal transplant. Sequencing was performed on unstimulated CD8+ T cells sorted from spleen or lymph node cells, taken before intestinal transplant. The CDR3, as DNA: TGTGCCAGTAGTATACAGGGAACTTACACTGAAGCTTTCTTT. It translates to CASSIQGTYTEAFF.